A single sample gave rise to the 13 T cell receptor beta chains below, sequenced in a study of cytomegalovirus exposure and HLA in healthy donors. Primers: 60 Vbeta forward and 13 Jbeta reverse. This table comes from immunoSEQ multiplex PCR, and its TCRdb copy is limited to in-frame clones, with some not included. The sample gives approximately 110,000 clones, 55% to 75% of which show up once; around 4% is in the top ten. The sequenced sample was PBMCs. The receptors were gathered from a man aged 25-45 years in good health and CMV-seropositive.

The V call is TRBV7-9, the J call TRBJ2-2, with D possibly being TRBD1 (5 bases). Germline V gene sequence: CDR1 SEHNR, CDR2 FQNEAQ (reference sequence). The CDR3 length is 13 residues. Trimming left V 2 bases short and J 8 bases short, with 9 bases between. The CDR3 here is CASSLSNRGELFF. CDR3 coding DNA: TGTGCCAGCAGCTTATCCAACAGGGGGGAGCTGTTTTTT.

The V gene is TRBV6-5, the J gene TRBJ1-1, with D perhaps TRBD1 (5 bases). The CDR3 loop spans 14 amino acids. Germline V gene lookup returns CDR1 MNHEY and CDR2 SVGAGI. Trimming stripped 5 bases from V and 1 base from J, with 11 bases between. CDR3 in amino acids: CASSPPGGNTEAFF. As DNA, the CDR3 is TGTGCCAGCAGTCCTCCCGGGGGGAACACTGAAGCTTTCTTT.

The rearrangement joins TRBV2 to TRBJ2-3; D not certain. CDR1 is SNHLY and CDR2 is FYNNEI in the germline V gene. V was cut by 6 bases and J by 6 bases, with 7 bases left in between. This CDR3 has 11 amino acids. DNA for the CDR3: TGTGCCAGCAGCCCCCATGATACGCAGTATTTT. Its protein is CASSPHDTQYF.

Comment on this clone: The junction shows a germline mismatch at one end, possibly a read error. This chain links TRBV2 with TRBJ2-1; D uncertain. The germline V gene has CDR1 SNHLY and CDR2 FYNNEI. This CDR3 is 12 amino acids long. The DNA for the CDR3 is TGTGCCAGCATTGAACAGTACAATGAGCAGTTCTTC. This codes for CASIEQYNEQFF.

For this clone: The junction differs from germline at one of its ends, possibly a read error. This chain joins TRBV7-9 and TRBJ1-2; 7 bases line up with TRBD1. This CDR3 has 13 residues. CDR1 is SEHNR, CDR2 FQNEAQ, per germline (reference sequence). CDR3 bases: TGTTCCAGCAGCCCGGGACAGAGCTATGGCTACACCTTC. Amino acid sequence: CSSSPGQSYGYTF.

On this clone: This sample includes further DNA sequences coding for the same CDR3. This CDR3 reads CASSVTAGGYRSPLHF. CDR3 coding DNA: TGTGCCAGCAGCGTTACAGCAGGGGGCTATCGTTCACCCCTCCACTTT. The J gene is TRBJ1-6, the V gene TRBV25-1; 8 bases agree with TRBD1. From germline, CDR1 is MGHDK and CDR2 SYGVNS. The CDR3 extends over 16 amino acids. The V and J ends lost 6 bases and 9 bases, in that order; junction bases with no gene match: 13.

The chain uses TRBV11-1 and TRBJ2-3; D uncertain. Trimming pared 7 bases from V and 3 bases from J, leaving 5 bases between. In germline, CDR1 is SGHAT, CDR2 FQDESV (reference sequence). The CDR3 length is 11 residues. The CDR3 sequence: CASKATDTQYF. As DNA, the CDR3 is TGTGCCAGCAAAGCAACAGATACGCAGTATTTT. Full variable domain (outside the CDR3, taken from reference TRBV11-1 and TRBJ2-3): EAEVAQSPRYKITEKSQAVAFWCDPISGHATLYWYRQILGQGPELLVQFQDESVVDDSQLPKDRFSAERLKGVDSTLKIQPAELGDSAMYLCASKATDTQYFGPGTRLTVL.

This clone was seen a handful of times. V and J are TRBV6-5 and TRBJ1-5, with TRBD1 identical over 9 bases. Germline values: CDR1 MNHEY, CDR2 SVGAGI. Unmatched junction bases numbered 6, after V lost 5 bases and J lost 7 bases. The length of the CDR3 is 14 residues. CDR3 amino acids: CASSNTGGRQPQHF. In DNA form, the CDR3 reads TGTGCCAGCAGTAACACAGGGGGCCGGCAGCCCCAGCATTTT.

This clone has only a few counts. The rearrangement joins TRBV5-5 to TRBJ1-2; 8 bases map to TRBD1. CDR1 and CDR2 from the germline V gene are SGHKS and YYEKEE (reference sequence). V shed 2 bases and J 4 bases; nucleotides not matched to a gene: 13. The CDR3 is 17 residues long. This CDR3 reads CASSFAGGKDVSYGYTF. For the CDR3, the DNA is TGTGCCAGCAGCTTCGCAGGGGGCAAGGACGTTAGCTATGGCTACACCTTC.

The chain couples TRBV6-4 to TRBJ1-4; a weak D match, TRBD1 (5 bases). The CDR3 consists of 15 residues. V lost 1 base to trimming and J lost 6 bases, with 12 bases between them. Germline CDR1 and CDR2: MRHNA and SNTAGT. CDR3 sequence: CASSDWGRDYEKLFF. CDR3 DNA sequence: TGTGCCAGCAGTGACTGGGGCAGGGACTATGAAAAACTGTTTTTT.

The chain combines TRBV5-1 with TRBJ1-1; D not certain. From germline, CDR1 is SGHRS and CDR2 YFSETQ. The CDR3 runs 14 residues. The V end was cut by 3 bases, the J end by 3 bases, with 12 bases between. CDR3 region: CASSSTIRDTEAFF. The CDR3 bases are TGCGCCAGCAGCTCTACTATTCGGGACACTGAAGCTTTCTTT.

The chain recombines TRBV19 with TRBJ1-1; 7 bases are shared with TRBD1. J lost 1 base, V lost 5 bases, and 10 bases had no gene match. CDR1 and CDR2 (germline): LNHDA, SQIVND (reference sequence). CDR3 size: 16 residues. The CDR3 spells CASSPTRGLWNTEAFF. The CDR3 region has the DNA TGTGCCAGTAGTCCCACGAGGGGGCTTTGGAACACTGAAGCTTTCTTT.

V and J are TRBV5-1 and TRBJ2-5; D not resolved. Trimming pared 3 bases from V and 5 bases from J, leaving 11 bases between. The germline gives CDR1 SGHRS, CDR2 YFSETQ. The CDR3 is 13 amino acids. The CDR3 protein is CASSYDLEETQYF. For the CDR3, the DNA is TGCGCCAGCAGCTACGACTTGGAGGAGACCCAGTACTTC. Together with reference TRBV5-1 and TRBJ2-5, the CDR3 gives the full variable domain: KAGVTQTPRYLIKTRGQQVTLSCSPISGHRSVSWYQQTPGQGLQFLFEYFSETQRNKGNFPGRFSGRQFSNSRSEMNVSTLELGDSALYLCASSYDLEETQYFGPGTRLLVL.